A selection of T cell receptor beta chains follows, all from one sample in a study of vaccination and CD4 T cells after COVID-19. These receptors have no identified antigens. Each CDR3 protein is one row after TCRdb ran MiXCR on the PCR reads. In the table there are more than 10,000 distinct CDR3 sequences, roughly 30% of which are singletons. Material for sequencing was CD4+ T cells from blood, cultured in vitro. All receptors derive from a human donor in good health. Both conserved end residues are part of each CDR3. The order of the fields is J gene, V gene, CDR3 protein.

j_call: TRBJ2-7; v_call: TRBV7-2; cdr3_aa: CASSFGLAGGYYEQYF
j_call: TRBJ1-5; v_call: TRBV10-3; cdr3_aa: CAISERTPNSNQPQHF
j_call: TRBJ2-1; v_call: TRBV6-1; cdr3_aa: CASFSGYEQFF
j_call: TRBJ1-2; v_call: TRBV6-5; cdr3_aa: CASSLGGGYGYTF
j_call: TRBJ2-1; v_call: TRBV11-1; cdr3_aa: CASSFLTGRARNEQFF
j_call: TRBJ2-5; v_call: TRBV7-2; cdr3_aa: CASSLGSSRETQYF
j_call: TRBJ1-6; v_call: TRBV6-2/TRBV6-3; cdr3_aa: CASSYSKSPLHF
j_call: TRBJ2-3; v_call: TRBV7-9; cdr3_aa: CASSSSTGTPRGTDTQYF
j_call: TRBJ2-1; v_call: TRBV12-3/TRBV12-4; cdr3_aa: CASSLTGVVSYNEQFF
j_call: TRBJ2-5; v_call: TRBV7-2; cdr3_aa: CASSRTAETQYF
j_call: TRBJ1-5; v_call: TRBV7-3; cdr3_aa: CASSLTRDINQPQHF
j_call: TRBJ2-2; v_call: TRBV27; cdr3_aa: CASGFTGELFF
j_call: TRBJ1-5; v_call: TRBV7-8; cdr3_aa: CASSQGGNQPQHF
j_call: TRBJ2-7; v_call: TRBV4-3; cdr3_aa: CASSQDARGPYEQYF
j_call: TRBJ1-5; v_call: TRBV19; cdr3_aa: CASRMGLGNQPQHF
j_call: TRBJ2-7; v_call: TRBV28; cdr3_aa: CASRTGGRQTSYEQYF
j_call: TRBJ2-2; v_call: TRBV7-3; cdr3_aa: CASSLTHSFGGVTTGELFF
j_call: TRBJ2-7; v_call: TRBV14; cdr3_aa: CASSQVWTSRSYEQYF
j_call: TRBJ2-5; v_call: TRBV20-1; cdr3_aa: CSAPETQYF
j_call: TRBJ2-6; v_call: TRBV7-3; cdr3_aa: CASSLNRVPGANVLTF
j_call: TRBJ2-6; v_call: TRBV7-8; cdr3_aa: CASTSWGGRISGANVLTF
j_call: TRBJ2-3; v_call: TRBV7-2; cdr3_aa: CASSLVIRPDTQYF
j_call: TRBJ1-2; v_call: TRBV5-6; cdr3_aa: CASSLPGSNYGYTF
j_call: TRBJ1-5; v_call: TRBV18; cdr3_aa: CASSPQGGGGNQPQHF
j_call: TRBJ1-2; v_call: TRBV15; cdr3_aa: CATSPDRNYGYTF
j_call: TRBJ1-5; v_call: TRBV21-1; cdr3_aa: CASSKGQGGNQPQHF
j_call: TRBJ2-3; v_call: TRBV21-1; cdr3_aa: CASSKAEPRTGKADTQYF
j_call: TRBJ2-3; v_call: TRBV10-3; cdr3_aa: CAIRGSTDTQYF
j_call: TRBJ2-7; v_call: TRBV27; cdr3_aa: CASSFTGGSSYEQYF
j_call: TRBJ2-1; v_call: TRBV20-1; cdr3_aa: CSAHGLAEGNEQFF
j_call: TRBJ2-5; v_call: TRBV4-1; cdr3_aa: CASSQDPGRATPKTQYF
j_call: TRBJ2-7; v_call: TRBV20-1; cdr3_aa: CSARVASGVYEQYF
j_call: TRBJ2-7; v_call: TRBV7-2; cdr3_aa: CASSSGREGPRYEQYF
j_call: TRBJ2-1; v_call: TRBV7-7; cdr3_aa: CASSPTVQNYNEQFF
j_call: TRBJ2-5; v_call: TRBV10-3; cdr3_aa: CAISVGGQETQYF
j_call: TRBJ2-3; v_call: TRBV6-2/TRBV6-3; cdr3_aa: CASSYFGTSANTQYF
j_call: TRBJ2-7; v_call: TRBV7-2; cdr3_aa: CASSVYRNSYEQYF
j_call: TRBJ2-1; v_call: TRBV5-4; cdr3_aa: CASSLLGGRNEQFF
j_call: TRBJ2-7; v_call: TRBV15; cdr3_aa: CATSRDRTGEYEQYF
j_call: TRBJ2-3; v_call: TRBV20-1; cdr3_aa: CSARDTSGRGGPTDTQYF
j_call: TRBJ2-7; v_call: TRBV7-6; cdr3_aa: CASSLGGGTSGYPYEQYF
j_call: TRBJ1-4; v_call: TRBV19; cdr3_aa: CATATGATNEKLFF
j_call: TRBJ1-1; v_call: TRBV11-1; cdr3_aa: CASSFGEVNTEAFF
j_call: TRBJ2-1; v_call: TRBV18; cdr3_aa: CASSPGGDYNEQFF
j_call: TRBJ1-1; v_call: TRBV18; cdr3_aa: CASSPPKGANTEAFF
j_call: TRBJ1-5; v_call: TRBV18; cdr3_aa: CASSSQGDQPQHF
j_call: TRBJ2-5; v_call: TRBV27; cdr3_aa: CASSSPGQGRGETQYF
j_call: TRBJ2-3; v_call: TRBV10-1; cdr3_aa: CASSVRGEPSTDTQYF
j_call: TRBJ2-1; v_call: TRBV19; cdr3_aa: CASRLAGVSYNEQFF
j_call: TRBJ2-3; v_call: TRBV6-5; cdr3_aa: CASSLGGARDTQYF
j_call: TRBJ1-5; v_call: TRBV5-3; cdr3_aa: CARSLGDSNQPQHF
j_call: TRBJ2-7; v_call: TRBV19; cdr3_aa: CASSPRGQGSYEQYF
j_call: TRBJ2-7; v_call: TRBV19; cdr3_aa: CASSISQGPYEQYF
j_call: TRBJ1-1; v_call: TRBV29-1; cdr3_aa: CSVAQGREAFF
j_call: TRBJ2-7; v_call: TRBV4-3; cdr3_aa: CASSLRGTGNEQYF
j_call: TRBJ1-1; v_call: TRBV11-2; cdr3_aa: CASSHRRLTEAFF
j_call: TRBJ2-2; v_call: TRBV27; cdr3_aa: CASKIQGGTGELFF
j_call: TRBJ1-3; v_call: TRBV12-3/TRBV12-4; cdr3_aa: CASRSTSSEDTIYF
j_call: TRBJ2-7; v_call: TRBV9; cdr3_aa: CASSVDVLSYEQYF